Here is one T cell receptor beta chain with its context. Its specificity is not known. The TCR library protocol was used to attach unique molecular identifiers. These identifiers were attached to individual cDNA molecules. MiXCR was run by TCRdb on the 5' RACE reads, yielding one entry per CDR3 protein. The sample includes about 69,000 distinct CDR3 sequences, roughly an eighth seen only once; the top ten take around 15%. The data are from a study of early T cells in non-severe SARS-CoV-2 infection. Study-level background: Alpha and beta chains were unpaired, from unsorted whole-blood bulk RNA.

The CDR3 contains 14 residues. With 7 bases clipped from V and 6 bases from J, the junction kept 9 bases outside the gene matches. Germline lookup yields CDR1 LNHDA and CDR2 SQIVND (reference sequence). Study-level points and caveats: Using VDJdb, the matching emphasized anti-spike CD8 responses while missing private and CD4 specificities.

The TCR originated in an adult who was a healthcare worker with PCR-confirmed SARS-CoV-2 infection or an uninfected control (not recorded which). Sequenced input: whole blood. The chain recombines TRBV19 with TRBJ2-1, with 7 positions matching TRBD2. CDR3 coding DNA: TGTGCCAGTATTCCAGCGGGGCAAAGCAATGAGCAGTTCTTC. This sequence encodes CASIPAGQSNEQFF. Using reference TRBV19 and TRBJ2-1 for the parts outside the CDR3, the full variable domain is DGGITQSPKYLFRKEGQNVTLSCEQNLNHDAMYWYRQDPGQGLRLIYYSQIVNDFQKGDIAEGYSVSREKKESFPLTVTSAQKNPTAFYLCASIPAGQSNEQFFGPGTRLTVL.